This entry lists 14 T cell receptor beta chains sequenced from one sample in a study of regulatory T cells in long-lasting Graves disease. Time point denoted: persistent/refractory GD, antithyroid drugs over 5 years with positive TRAb. The TCR library was made from RNA that had been extracted from PBMCs in TRIzol. Researchers made TCR beta libraries by using iRepertoire HTBI primers and running Arm-PCR on CDR3 regions. TCRdb processed the multiplex PCR reads anew with MiXCR; each CDR3 protein has one entry. The data show 420,000 or so distinct CDR3 sequences, 23% seen once. Sequenced material: peripheral blood mononuclear cells (PBMCs), taken when the disease was refractory, from a patient treated with antithyroid drugs. The receptors stem from a female donor with Graves disease.

The table lists this clonotype with many counts. The CDR3 nucleotides read TGTGCCAGCAGAATTACAGGGGTAACTGAAGCTTTCTTT. It translates to CASRITGVTEAFF. The V and J genes are TRBV6-1 and TRBJ1-1; 7 nucleotides align to TRBD1. From germline, CDR1 is MNHNS and CDR2 SASEGT. The CDR3 sequence is 13 residues long. Unmatched junction bases numbered 6, after V lost 6 bases and J lost 5 bases.

This clonotype was detected only once. This chain links TRBV20-1 with TRBJ2-5; a possible D gene is TRBD1 (6 bases). Germline V gene sequence: CDR1 DFQATT, CDR2 SNEGSKA (reference sequence). Between the trimmed V and J ends, which lost 1 base and 5 bases, there was a span of 14 bases. The CDR3 has 14 residues. Here the CDR3 reads CSARVKGGAETQYF. CDR3 nucleotides: TGCAGTGCTAGAGTCAAAGGGGGAGCGGAGACCCAGTACTTC.

This clonotype was detected many times. V is TRBV5-6 and J is TRBJ1-5; tentatively, D is TRBD1 (6 bases). Germline CDR1 SGHDT, CDR2 YYEEEE. Between the trimmed V and J ends, which lost 1 base and 7 bases, there was a span of 18 bases. The CDR3 spans 16 residues. The CDR3 is CASSLTRTAGEQPQHF. CDR3 in DNA: TGTGCCAGCAGCTTGACCCGAACGGCAGGGGAACAGCCCCAGCATTTT.

The rearrangement uses TRBV6-2 or TRBV6-3 and TRBJ2-5; maybe TRBD2 (6 bases). The CDR3 covers 12 residues. Germline-derived CDR1 and CDR2 are MNHEY and SVGEGT. V dropped 2 bases and J dropped 8 bases, with 9 bases sitting between them. This CDR3 is CASSYPTRTQYF. CDR3 in DNA: TGTGCCAGCAGTTACCCGACTAGAACCCAGTACTTC.

This clonotype was recorded a few times. CDR3 amino acids: CASSPDGSNEKLFF. CDR3 bases: TGTGCCAGCAGTCCGGACGGGAGTAATGAAAAACTGTTTTTT. The V call is TRBV12-3 or TRBV12-4, the J call TRBJ1-4; D is uncertain. The CDR3 extends over 14 amino acids. V was cut by 5 bases and J by 4 bases, with 11 bases left in between.

Notes on this clonotype: Since a much larger clone is just one base distant, this may be a read error. The genes are TRBV2 and TRBJ1-2; unclear D gene. CDR3 length: 13 residues. V lost 4 bases, J lost 4 bases, and 10 bases lay in between. Germline-derived CDR1 and CDR2 are SNHLY and FYNNEI. CDR3 protein: CASSGAGGYGYTF. The CDR3 nucleotides are TGTGCCAGCAGTGGCGCCGGTGGCTATGGCTACACCTTC.

This clonotype appeared a few times. V is TRBV5-1 and J is TRBJ1-2; unclear D gene. This CDR3 is 12 amino acids long. Germline CDR1 is SGHRS and CDR2 is YFSETQ. Between the trimmed V and J ends, which lost 2 bases and 2 bases, there was a span of 4 bases. CDR3 bases: TGCGCCAGCAGCTTAAACAACTATGGCTACACCTTC. It is translated as CASSLNNYGYTF.

The chain employs TRBV29-1 and TRBJ2-2, with TRBD1 matching 8 bases. Germline CDR1 reads SQVTM; CDR2 reads ANQGSEA. This CDR3 has 14 residues. V lost 7 bases to trimming and J lost 0 bases; unmatched junction nucleotides: 4. CDR3 DNA: TGCAGCGCTAGGACAGGGTCGAACACCGGGGAGCTGTTTTTT. It yields the protein CSARTGSNTGELFF.

In its sample, this clonotype was seen many times. The chain is built from TRBV7-3 and TRBJ1-2; no definite D call. The V end was cut by 1 base, the J end by 3 bases, with 15 bases between. This CDR3 is built from 16 residues. Germline assignment: CDR1 SGHTA and CDR2 FQGTGA. The CDR3 here is CASSLRTATIHYGYTF. The DNA for the CDR3 is TGTGCCAGCAGCTTAAGGACTGCAACAATACACTATGGCTACACCTTC.

The chain joins TRBV5-8 to TRBJ2-7; 9 bases line up with TRBD1. This CDR3 comprises 14 residues. Trimming at V came to 5 bases and at J to 6 bases, leaving 9 bases not matched to a gene. From germline, CDR1 is SGHTS and CDR2 YDEGEE. The chain's CDR3 is CASRLSGTGSEQYF. The CDR3 DNA reads as TGTGCCAGCAGGCTTTCCGGGACAGGGTCCGAGCAGTACTTC.

This clonotype was seen many times. CDR3 sequence: CASRLTGATGELFF. The CDR3 nucleotides are TGTGCCAGCAGATTGACAGGGGCCACCGGGGAGCTGTTTTTT. The V and J genes are TRBV28 and TRBJ2-2; 8 bases agree with TRBD1. The J segment lost 4 bases and the V segment lost 6 bases, leaving 4 bases of the junction unmatched. The CDR3 totals 14 residues. Germline CDR1 and CDR2: MDHEN and SYDVKM.

The chain combines TRBV18 with TRBJ2-7; D perhaps matches TRBD1 (6 bases). Germline CDR1 KGHSH, CDR2 LQKENI. This CDR3 region has 13 residues. Between the trimmed V and J ends, which lost 5 bases and 3 bases, there was a span of 11 bases. CDR3 amino acids: CASSNRASYEQYF. Written as DNA, the CDR3 is TGTGCCAGCTCAAACAGGGCCAGCTACGAGCAGTACTTC.

The J gene is TRBJ2-5, the V gene TRBV7-2, with a possible D match to TRBD1 (6 bases). Trimming left V 4 bases short and J 4 bases short, with 13 bases between. The CDR3 spans 14 residues. In germline, CDR1 is SGHTA, CDR2 FQGNSA. The CDR3 bases are TGTGCCAGCAGCTCGCGACAGGCACGAGAGACCCAGTACTTC. Translation: CASSSRQARETQYF.

This clonotype was found a few times. V and J are TRBV5-1 and TRBJ2-2; TRBD2 might be the D (5 bases). Germline values: CDR1 SGHRS, CDR2 YFSETQ. Trimming stripped 3 bases from V and 1 base from J, with 7 bases between. CDR3 length equals 14 residues. The CDR3 region has the DNA TGCGCCAGCAGCTCCGCGGGGAACACCGGGGAGCTGTTTTTT. Translation gives CASSSAGNTGELFF.